Listed here is a single TCR beta chain. This clone's antigen is unknown. Base qualities are not recorded, but no much larger clone differs from it by a single base. Systemically healthy Caucasian individuals from Russia, about 38 in total and aged roughly 6 to 100 years, were included as donors. Each donor gave around 9.5 milliliters of peripheral blood, collected into EDTA-treated Vacutainer tubes. PBMCs were isolated by Ficoll-Paque density-gradient centrifugation, with at least 7 million obtained per sample. Total RNA was extracted from PBMCs with Trizol reagent, with at least 5.5 micrograms obtained per sample. For every donor, flow cytometry on a PBMC aliquot measured the percentage of naive CD45RAhigh/CD27high T cells. The sample originates from a study of blood T cells in healthy people across ages (dated by TCRdb to the mid-2010s). For the study in its entirety: Template switching captured roughly one uniquely barcoded TCR beta cDNA molecule per two T cells in model experiments. Using deep sequencing normalized with unique cDNA molecular identifiers, the study measured how TCR beta repertoire diversity changes with age. The donors were divided into four age groups: young (average about 16 years), middle-aged (around 37), aged (around 59) and long-lived (82). Donors of different ages were randomly distributed across sequencing lanes to avoid experimental bias. The study analyzed two additional independent replicas of 1 million unique cDNA reads from the same blood draw for two donors, one aged 18 to 30 and one aged 80 or older. Results the study describes overall, beyond this receptor: Observed TCR beta diversity correlated strongly with the percentage of naive T cells measured by flow cytometry. Compared with the aged group, the long-lived group had more naive CD4+ T cells, fewer expanded clones and increased TCR diversity, a pattern suggesting age selection. Donor CMV infection status was unknown, potentially confounding age-related changes in expanded clonotypes. Total diversity estimates from one million sequenced T cells were considered lower bounds and underestimates. As age increased, observed TCR beta diversity per million T cells dropped in a roughly linear way, and a significant reduction was already evident by age 40. Because profiling used bulk unsorted PBMCs, naive and antigen-experienced compartments could not be compared conclusively.

V is cut by 4 bases and J by 3 bases, and the space between the germline ends is 13 bases. As encoded in the germline V gene, CDR1 is SGHNT while CDR2 is YENEEA. The CDR3 has 14 amino acids, counting the end cysteine and phenylalanine. The read is trimmed to its CDR3 DNA, 42 bases read in frame from base 1. Libraries came from 5' RACE. The sequencing machine was an Illumina HiSeq 2500. A second PCR of roughly 6 to 11 cycles was run with a J-beta primer mix and a sample-barcoded 5' primer. A unique molecular identifier was introduced onto each TCR beta cDNA molecule by a template-switch 5' adaptor carrying 12 random nucleotides. At least 2.5 million CDR3-containing paired-end reads were obtained from each sample. All of the RNA was converted into first-strand cDNA using the Mint cDNA synthesis kit, with a TRBC-specific oligonucleotide serving as the primer. After uracil-DNA glycosylase treatment, a first 18-cycle PCR used universal primers M1SS and BC2_uni_R on all cDNA. Concerning the study's data processing: Each sample was normalized by randomly selecting 1 million high-quality reads, each carrying a distinct molecular identifier. Reads sharing molecular identifiers were discarded rather than binned into consensus sequences. MiTCR, set to a Q25 quality threshold and the strictest error-elimination algorithm, was used for CDR3 identification, clonotype clustering and error correction. A nonparametric unseen species model using Euler transformation provided a lower-bound estimate of total TCR beta diversity. TCRdb applied fastp at Q25 and MiXCR to the public reads, then kept only in-frame beta chains. Entries that share a CDR3 protein sequence are merged under the most common genes and DNA. The V and J calls reflect TCRdb's pipeline rather than the authors' work. The sample has roughly 1,300,000 distinct CDR3 sequences on record, approximately 59% of them singletons. Of the sample, 5% to 7% is held by the ten largest clones.

This clonotype was sampled from a man aged 18 to 35 in good health. The sequence is built from TRBV11-3 and TRBJ2-7; no confident D gene assignment can be made. Source material: blood. The CDR3 sequence is CASSSDSYGYEQYF. The sequence in DNA is TGTGCCAGCAGCTCGGATTCCTATGGCTACGAGCAGTACTTC.